The 26 T cell receptor beta chains reported below all come from one sample, sequenced in a study of identical twins. TCRdb used MiXCR to reprocess the 5' RACE reads, holding one entry per CDR3 protein. The sample contains roughly 250,000 distinct CDR3 sequences, 6% to 8.5% of which appear only once. In addition, the sample was reused for a study of yellow fever vaccine responses in identical twins.

The sequenced sample consisted of CD8+ T cells sorted from blood. The receptors derive from a woman aged 18-30 years in good health.

Ten or more counts support this clonotype. The genes are TRBV6-6 and TRBJ1-1; 7 nucleotides agree with TRBD1. This CDR3 region has 13 residues. V lost 8 bases, J lost 5 bases, and 8 bases stayed unmatched. Looked up from germline, CDR1 is MNHNY and CDR2 is SVGAGI (reference sequence). Written as DNA, the CDR3 is TGTGCCAGCGGGACAGTCACCACGACTGAAGCTTTCTTT. It translates to CASGTVTTTEAFF.

This chain links TRBV14 with TRBJ2-1, with unresolved D. The germline V and J ends were trimmed by 2 bases and 5 bases, with 7 bases remaining between them. The V gene's germline CDR1 is SGHDN and CDR2 FVKESK. The CDR3 runs 13 residues. The DNA of the CDR3 is TGTGCCAGCAGCCAATTCCGCCACAATGAGCAGTTCTTC. Its protein is CASSQFRHNEQFF.

The chain recombines TRBV10-3 with TRBJ2-3; possibly TRBD1 or TRBD2 for D (5 bases each). Trimming pared 4 bases from V and 4 bases from J, leaving 15 bases between. The CDR3 extends over 15 amino acids. CDR1 is ENHRY, CDR2 SYGVKD, per germline. CDR3 in amino acids: CAISARVRGADTQYF. CDR3 sequence (DNA): TGTGCCATCAGTGCGCGGGTTAGGGGCGCAGATACGCAGTATTTT.

This clonotype was picked up a small number of times. The CDR3 DNA reads TGTGCCAGCAGTCCAACACGACAAGGAATTATGAACACTGAAGCTTTCTTT. It encodes CASSPTRQGIMNTEAFF. V usage is TRBV27 and J usage is TRBJ1-1; D uncertain. Germline values: CDR1 MNHEY, CDR2 SMNVEV (reference sequence). The CDR3 runs 17 residues. V was cut by 5 bases and J by 0 bases, with 19 bases left in between.

In its sample, this clonotype was seen a few times. The gene calls are TRBV19 and TRBJ2-1; D is possibly TRBD2 (6 bases). Germline-derived CDR1 and CDR2 are LNHDA and SQIVND (reference sequence). Trimming shortened V by 6 bases and J by 5 bases, and 11 bases separated the two germline ends. The CDR3 runs to 13 residues. The CDR3 coding sequence is TGTGCCAGTAGCCCTAGCGCCCACAATGAGCAGTTCTTC. Translating gives CASSPSAHNEQFF.

Many counts were recorded for this clonotype. The V gene is TRBV5-1, the J gene TRBJ1-2, with TRBD1 matching over 7 bases. J lost 8 bases, V lost 3 bases, and 7 bases had no gene match. CDR3 length: 13 amino acids. CDR1 and CDR2 (germline): SGHRS, YFSETQ. CDR3 nucleotide sequence: TGCGCCAGCAGCTCCCAGGGGGTAAGAGGCTACACCTTC. It is translated as CASSSQGVRGYTF.

This clonotype turned up a few times. DNA for the CDR3: TGTGCCAGCAGCTCCATTGGAGATCAGCCCCAGCATTTT. Translation gives CASSSIGDQPQHF. The chain uses TRBV11-2 and TRBJ1-5; D is ambiguous. V was shortened by 4 bases and J by 5 bases, with 9 bases between the two germline ends. The CDR3 loop spans 13 amino acids. CDR1 SGHAT and CDR2 FQNNGV come from the germline V gene.

The count of this clonotype is one. The J gene is TRBJ2-1, the V gene TRBV13, with D hard to call. The germline CDR1 and CDR2 sequences are PRHDT and FYEKMQ (reference sequence). Trimming removed 3 bases at V and 5 bases at J, with 14 bases between. The CDR3 length is 15 residues. The CDR3 reads CASSFWAVNHNEQFF. Written as DNA, the CDR3 is TGTGCCAGCAGCTTTTGGGCAGTGAACCACAATGAGCAGTTCTTC.

This clonotype has only a few counts. This chain uses TRBV28 with TRBJ1-2; D remains ambiguous. This CDR3 spans 14 amino acids. Trimming took 7 bases from V and 1 from J, leaving 13 bases between them. CDR1 is MDHEN, CDR2 SYDVKM, per germline. The CDR3 loop reads CASTLGPSNYGYTF. The CDR3 DNA follows: TGTGCCAGCACCCTCGGACCGAGTAACTATGGCTACACCTTC.

The CDR3 region has the DNA TGTGCCAGCAGTGAATCCCCTGGGGACCCAACGACCATATATTTT. Translation: CASSESPGDPTTIYF. This chain links TRBV2 with TRBJ1-3; tentatively, D is TRBD1 (5 bases). This CDR3 region has 15 residues. Germline CDR1 is SNHLY and CDR2 is FYNNEI. V dropped 2 bases and J dropped 10 bases, with 18 bases sitting between them.

This clonotype was counted ten times or more. The DNA for the CDR3 is TGTGCCAGCAGCGTCAAAGGGTGGCGGGAGAACTACAATGAGCAGTTCTTC. Translating it yields CASSVKGWRENYNEQFF. The chain is built from TRBV7-9 and TRBJ2-1, with 7 bases aligning to TRBD2. The germline CDR1 and CDR2 sequences are SEHNR and FQNEAQ (reference sequence). J gave up 3 bases and V 5 bases, and 13 bases lay outside the gene matches. The CDR3 is 17 amino acids.

This rearrangement joins TRBV7-2 to TRBJ2-3; the D gene is possibly TRBD2 (7 bases). The CDR3 spans 13 residues. Germline values: CDR1 SGHTA, CDR2 FQGNSA. Trimming removed 5 bases from V and 5 bases from J, with 11 bases in between. The CDR3 DNA follows: TGTGCCAGCAGCCCAGGGGAGGGAGATACGCAGTATTTT. It specifies CASSPGEGDTQYF.

This clonotype was seen a few times. In nucleotides, the CDR3 is TGTGCCAGCAGCGTAGGTTATAGGGGGACAGTGGAATCGACAGATACGCAGTATTTT. Its protein product is CASSVGYRGTVESTDTQYF. The chain employs TRBV9 and TRBJ2-3; 7 bases map to TRBD1. V shed 0 bases, J shed 3 bases, and the junction held 16 bases outside the gene matches. Germline V gene sequence: CDR1 SGDLS, CDR2 YYNGEE. The CDR3 is made up of 19 amino acids.

The chain employs TRBV20-1 and TRBJ2-5, with a possible D match to TRBD1 (7 bases). V lost 2 bases and J lost 1, with 14 bases in between. This CDR3 has 15 residues. Germline-derived CDR1 and CDR2 are DFQATT and SNEGSKA (reference sequence). The CDR3 bases are TGCAGTGCTAGACCAATGCGGGACAGCCAAGAGACCCAGTACTTC. Its translation is CSARPMRDSQETQYF.

The rearrangement links TRBV11-1 to TRBJ2-1; 13 bases agree with TRBD2. J gave up 10 bases and V 3 bases, and 18 bases lay outside the gene matches. Germline V gene sequence: CDR1 SGHAT, CDR2 FQDESV (reference sequence). The CDR3 is 19 amino acids. CDR3 nucleotides: TGTGCCAGCAGCTTCCCCTCGGAGGGGACTAGCGGGGCCCTCCAGGAGCAGTTCTTC. The encoded protein is CASSFPSEGTSGALQEQFF.

The chain carries TRBV9 and TRBJ2-1; 8 bases are shared with TRBD2. The length of the CDR3 is 13 residues. From germline, CDR1 is SGDLS and CDR2 YYNGEE. V was pared by 2 bases and J by 5 bases, with 0 bases of the junction left unmatched. Here the CDR3 reads CASSVGGDNEQFF. As DNA, the CDR3 is TGTGCCAGCAGCGTCGGGGGGGACAATGAGCAGTTCTTC.

In its sample, this clonotype was seen a few times. The chain combines TRBV12-3 or TRBV12-4 with TRBJ1-2; the D is unclear. V was clipped by 5 bases and J by 12 bases, with 19 bases between them. CDR3 length equals 13 residues. As DNA, the CDR3 is TGTGCCAGCAGTCCCGGTGTGGGGTCTGGGGACACCTTC. This encodes CASSPGVGSGDTF.

This clonotype was detected many times. CDR3 loop: CASSFWGWETNTGELFF. The CDR3 nucleotides are TGTGCCAGCAGTTTTTGGGGATGGGAAACGAACACCGGGGAGCTGTTTTTT. This chain joins TRBV12-3 or TRBV12-4 and TRBJ2-2, with D unclear. The CDR3 has 17 amino acids. V was pared by 3 bases and J by 0 bases, with 14 bases between.

The table lists this clonotype with a few counts. The chain combines TRBV20-1 with TRBJ2-1, with no clear D. The germline CDR1 and CDR2 sequences are DFQATT and SNEGSKA (reference sequence). The CDR3 extends over 12 amino acids. Trimming took off 0 bases at V and 5 bases at J, with 5 bases between the two ends. The CDR3 loop is CSARDSDNEQFF. DNA of the CDR3: TGCAGTGCTAGAGATTCTGACAATGAGCAGTTCTTC.

This clonotype was counted between two and nine times. The gene calls are TRBV20-1 and TRBJ2-7, with D possibly being TRBD2 (6 bases). Germline V CDR1 and CDR2: DFQATT, SNEGSKA (reference sequence). The V end lost 3 bases, the J end lost 3 bases, and 12 bases lay between the germline ends. The CDR3 totals 13 residues. The CDR3 spells CSARERADYEQYF. The CDR3 bases are TGCAGTGCTAGGGAGCGGGCGGACTACGAGCAGTACTTC.

This clonotype has a handful of counts. The chain is built from TRBV13 and TRBJ2-5; possibly TRBD1 for D (5 bases). The CDR3 has 14 amino acids. Trimming pared 1 base from V and 2 bases from J, leaving 8 bases between. Germline-derived CDR1 and CDR2 are PRHDT and FYEKMQ (reference sequence). This chain's CDR3 is CASSLETVQETQYF. The CDR3 DNA follows: TGTGCCAGCAGCTTAGAGACAGTTCAAGAGACCCAGTACTTC.

The J gene is TRBJ2-3, the V gene TRBV10-3, with D uncertain. This CDR3 has 14 amino acids. V gave up 4 bases and J gave up 0 bases, with 8 bases separating them. Germline assignment: CDR1 ENHRY and CDR2 SYGVKD. CDR3 coding DNA: TGTGCCATCAGTGTCGGGTACAGCACAGATACGCAGTATTTT. It encodes CAISVGYSTDTQYF.

Ten or more counts support this clonotype. The chain is built from TRBV5-1 and TRBJ2-3; D unclear. There are 14 residues in the CDR3. CDR1 and CDR2 from the germline V gene are SGHRS and YFSETQ. Trimming left V 3 bases short and J 3 bases short, with 11 bases between. The CDR3 sequence is CASSSFHSTDTQYF. CDR3 in DNA: TGCGCCAGCAGCTCTTTCCATTCGACAGATACGCAGTATTTT.

The V call is TRBV10-3, the J call TRBJ2-1; 16 nucleotides match TRBD2. J was trimmed by 4 bases and V by 6 bases; bases with no gene match: 18. The CDR3 is 21 amino acids. Looked up from germline, CDR1 is ENHRY and CDR2 is SYGVKD. CDR3 residues: CAISPAVGGLAGGPGYNEQFF. For the CDR3, the DNA is TGTGCCATCAGCCCCGCCGTCGGGGGACTAGCGGGAGGGCCAGGATACAATGAGCAGTTCTTC.

V usage is TRBV2 and J usage is TRBJ2-7, with 11 bases identical to TRBD2. Germline CDR1 is SNHLY and CDR2 is FYNNEI. The CDR3 loop spans 17 amino acids. The V and J ends lost 6 bases and 5 bases, in that order; junction bases with no gene match: 15. The CDR3 sequence: CASSLTSGSHLENEQYF. For the CDR3, the DNA is TGTGCCAGCAGCCTAACTAGCGGGAGCCATTTGGAGAACGAGCAGTACTTC.

This clonotype was recorded at least ten times. DNA of the CDR3: TGTGCCAGCAGTTTGCAGGGGGCGGGGACTGAAGCTTTCTTT. This sequence encodes CASSLQGAGTEAFF. The chain has TRBV27 and TRBJ1-1; 8 nucleotides agree with TRBD1. V lost 3 bases to trimming and J lost 5 bases; unmatched junction nucleotides: 5. In germline, CDR1 is MNHEY, CDR2 SMNVEV (reference sequence). This CDR3 has 14 amino acids.